This T cell receptor beta chain is from a study of T-cell memory formation after mild COVID-19. General observations from the study: Contracting CD8+ clones were enriched in EMRA, CD4+ mainly in CM and EM.

From germline, CDR1 is LGHDT and CDR2 YNNKEL (reference sequence). Deletions cut 4 bases from V and 5 bases from J, with 17 bases between. The CDR3 spans 15 residues. Many counts were recorded for this clonotype. Its antigen is as yet unknown. One entry per CDR3 protein, called by TCRdb with MiXCR from the 5' RACE reads. Of 300,000 to 350,000 distinct CDR3 sequences in the sample, roughly 13% were seen once. The chain couples TRBV3-1 to TRBJ2-5; D call uncertain. The sample comprised PBMCs or a T cell subset sorted from them (not recorded which). This clonotype was sampled from a young man who had mild COVID-19 (a few samples of this study predate the infection). Cell type and time point are not known. CDR3 coding DNA: TGTGCCAGCAGCCGCAAAGGAGTACCCCGGGAGACCCAGTACTTC. It encodes CASSRKGVPRETQYF.